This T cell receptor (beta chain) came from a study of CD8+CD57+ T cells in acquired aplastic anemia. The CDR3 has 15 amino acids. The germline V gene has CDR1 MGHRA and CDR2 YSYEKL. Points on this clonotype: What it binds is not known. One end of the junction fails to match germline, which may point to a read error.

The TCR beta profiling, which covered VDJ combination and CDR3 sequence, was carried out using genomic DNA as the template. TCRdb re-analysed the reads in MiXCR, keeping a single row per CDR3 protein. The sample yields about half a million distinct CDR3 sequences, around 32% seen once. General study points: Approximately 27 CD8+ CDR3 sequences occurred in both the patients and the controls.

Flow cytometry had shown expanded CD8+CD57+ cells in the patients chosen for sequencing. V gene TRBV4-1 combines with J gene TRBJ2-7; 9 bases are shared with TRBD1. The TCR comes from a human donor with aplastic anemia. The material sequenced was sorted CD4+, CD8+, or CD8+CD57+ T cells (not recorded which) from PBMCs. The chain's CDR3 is CASSQAQDRGVEQHF. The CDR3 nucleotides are TGCGCCAGCAGCCAAGCTCAGGACAGGGGCGTCGAGCAGCACTTC.